Shown below are 22 T cell receptor beta chains from a single sample sequenced in a study of blood T cell repertoires in COVID-19. Some clones are missing from TCRdb's copy, which holds only in-frame ones; the method was immunoSEQ multiplex PCR. The sample carries about 260,000 clones, 88% recorded once. The sample consisted of PBMCs or T cells enriched from blood (not recorded which). The origin of the receptors is a woman aged 40 to 50 who had been exposed to COVID-19.

The chain uses TRBV3-1 (or the pseudogene TRBV3-2) and TRBJ2-1, with 7 bases identical to TRBD2. V shed 1 base, J shed 0 bases, and the junction held 6 bases outside the gene matches. The CDR3 consists of 17 residues. Germline CDR1 reads LGHDT; CDR2 reads YNNKEL (reference sequence). CDR3 bases: TGTGCCAGCAGCCAAGGAAGCGGGGTACTCTCCTACAATGAGCAGTTCTTC. Residues: CASSQGSGVLSYNEQFF.

This chain uses TRBV7-9 with TRBJ1-4; weak D call: TRBD1 (6 bases). Germline assignment: CDR1 SEHNR and CDR2 FQNEAQ (reference sequence). This CDR3 has 15 residues. Trimming cost V 2 bases and J 2 bases, with 9 bases left between them. DNA of the CDR3: TGTGCCAGCAGCTTAAGGGGGACGACTAATGAAAAACTGTTTTTT. It encodes CASSLRGTTNEKLFF.

The J gene is TRBJ1-2, the V gene TRBV5-6; 9 bases line up with TRBD1. The CDR3 is 15 residues long. CDR1 and CDR2 (germline): SGHDT, YYEEEE. With 2 bases clipped from V and 4 bases from J, the junction kept 6 bases outside the gene matches. The CDR3 DNA sequence: TGTGCCAGCAGCTTCCTACAGGGGGCTGTCTATGGCTACACCTTC. Amino acids: CASSFLQGAVYGYTF. The variable domain in full, completed from reference TRBV5-6 and TRBJ1-2, reads DAGVTQSPTHLIKTRGQQVTLRCSPKSGHDTVSWYQQALGQGPQFIFQYYEEEERQRGNFPDRFSGHQFPNYSSELNVNALLLGDSALYLCASSFLQGAVYGYTFGSGTRLTVV.

V gene TRBV25-1 combines with J gene TRBJ2-5; a possible D gene is TRBD1 (6 bases). V was pared by 4 bases and J by 5 bases, with 14 bases between. The CDR3 is made up of 14 amino acids. The germline gives CDR1 MGHDK, CDR2 SYGVNS. CDR3 nucleotides: TGTGCCAGCAGTGCCGCCAGGGGACGGGAGACCCAGTACTTC. It translates to CASSAARGRETQYF.

In its sample, this clone was seen once. This chain joins TRBV5-6 and TRBJ1-4, with TRBD1 identical over 12 bases. Germline V gene sequence: CDR1 SGHDT, CDR2 YYEEEE. This CDR3 has 16 residues. V shed 0 bases and J 7 bases; nucleotides not matched to a gene: 4. CDR3 loop: CASSLVGTGGSEKLFF. The DNA of the CDR3 is TGTGCCAGCAGCTTGGTGGGGACAGGGGGCTCTGAAAAACTGTTTTTT.

The J gene is TRBJ1-1, the V gene TRBV30; 9 nucleotides line up with TRBD1. Germline CDR1 reads GTSNPN; CDR2 reads SVGIG (reference sequence). The length of the CDR3 is 12 residues. Trimming took 0 bases from V and 9 from J; bases not matched to a gene: 2. The CDR3 spells CAWSVQGAKAFF. Here the CDR3 DNA reads TGTGCCTGGAGTGTACAGGGGGCTAAAGCTTTCTTT. Filled out from reference TRBV30 and TRBJ1-1, the complete variable domain reads SQTIHQWPATLVQPVGSPLSLECTVEGTSNPNLYWYRQAAGRGLQLLFYSVGIGQISSEVPQNLSASRPQDRQFILSSKKLLLSDSGFYLCAWSVQGAKAFFGQGTRLTVV.

V usage is TRBV28 and J usage is TRBJ1-4, with unresolved D. CDR3 length: 14 residues. Germline V gene data show CDR1 as MDHEN and CDR2 as SYDVKM. The V gene lost 3 bases and the J gene lost 2 bases, with 7 bases spanning the gap. CDR3 sequence (DNA): TGTGCCAGCAGTTTCGAGGTCACTAATGAAAAACTGTTTTTT. Its translation is CASSFEVTNEKLFF.

The chain links TRBV18 to TRBJ2-1; possible D gene TRBD1, 6 bases. The CDR3 is 16 amino acids. Germline assignment: CDR1 KGHSH and CDR2 LQKENI. V lost 3 bases and J lost 12, with 24 bases in between. The CDR3 spells CASSPPNSWGQMVQFF. CDR3 DNA sequence: TGTGCCAGCTCACCGCCGAACTCCTGGGGGCAAATGGTGCAGTTCTTC.

This clone showed up just a few times. Written as DNA, the CDR3 is TGTGCCAGCAGTTTATCTGGGATCGGAGGGGGCGCAGAATATGGCTACACCTTC. It codes for CASSLSGIGGGAEYGYTF. The chain links TRBV28 to TRBJ1-2; the match to TRBD1 covers 7 bases. With V trimmed by 1 base and J by 5 bases, 16 bases remained unmatched. Germline CDR1 reads MDHEN; CDR2 reads SYDVKM. CDR3 length: 18 amino acids.

This clone showed up just once. In DNA, the CDR3 is TGTGCCAGCAGTCCGGACAGGGTATACACCATATATTTT. Protein sequence: CASSPDRVYTIYF. J is TRBJ1-3 and V is TRBV3-1 (or the pseudogene TRBV3-2); 8 bases are shared with TRBD1. The V and J ends lost 6 bases and 8 bases, in that order; junction bases with no gene match: 6. The V gene's germline CDR1 is LGHDT and CDR2 YNNKEL (reference sequence). The CDR3 covers 13 residues.

The rearrangement uses TRBV7-2 and TRBJ2-3; tentative D call: TRBD2 (5 bases). The V and J ends lost 2 bases and 6 bases respectively, with 15 bases between them. The CDR3 runs 15 residues. Germline CDR1 is SGHTA and CDR2 is FQGNSA. CDR3 nucleotide sequence: TGTGCCAGCAGCTTAACGAAAGGGAGAGCGGATACGCAGTATTTT. Translating gives CASSLTKGRADTQYF.

V usage is TRBV9 and J usage is TRBJ2-1; 9 nucleotides align to TRBD2. V shed 3 bases, J shed 9 bases, and the junction held 13 bases outside the gene matches. Germline-derived CDR1 and CDR2 are SGDLS and YYNGEE. The CDR3 extends over 16 amino acids. CDR3 in amino acids: CASSAPREGPLLEQFF. The CDR3 coding sequence is TGTGCCAGCAGCGCCCCGCGGGAGGGGCCTTTGCTTGAGCAGTTCTTC. Drawing the rest from reference TRBV9 and TRBJ2-1, the complete variable domain is DSGVTQTPKHLITATGQRVTLRCSPRSGDLSVYWYQQSLDQGLQFLIQYYNGEERAKGNILERFSAQQFPDLHSELNLSSLELGDSALYFCASSAPREGPLLEQFFGPGTRLTVL.

The chain employs TRBV29-1 and TRBJ2-3, with a possible D match to TRBD2 (6 bases). V lost 4 bases and J 0 bases, leaving 8 bases between the germline ends. The CDR3 extends over 13 amino acids. Germline-derived CDR1 and CDR2 are SQVTM and ANQGSEA. For the CDR3, the DNA is TGCAGCGTTGGGCGGGATAGCACAGATACGCAGTATTTT. As protein: CSVGRDSTDTQYF.

This chain links TRBV2 with TRBJ2-3; TRBD2 is a possible D gene (6 bases). Trimming pared 6 bases from V and 1 base from J, leaving 11 bases between. CDR3 length equals 14 residues. The V gene's germline CDR1 is SNHLY and CDR2 FYNNEI. The CDR3 bases are TGTGCCAGCAGCGGGGGTAGGGGCACAGATACGCAGTATTTT. Translated: CASSGGRGTDTQYF.

This chain uses TRBV7-2 with TRBJ1-3, with 7 positions matching TRBD1. CDR1 and CDR2 (germline): SGHTA, FQGNSA. V gave up 3 bases and J gave up 8 bases; unmatched junction bases: 4. The CDR3 has 13 residues. In DNA, the CDR3 is TGTGCCAGCAGCTTCGACAGGGCATACACCATATATTTT. Its protein product is CASSFDRAYTIYF.

V gene TRBV19 combines with J gene TRBJ1-2, with 7 bases fitting TRBD1. Unmatched junction bases numbered 4, after V lost 5 bases and J lost 4 bases. CDR1 is LNHDA and CDR2 is SQIVND in the germline V gene (reference sequence). The length of the CDR3 is 13 residues. CDR3 protein: CASSRDSFYGYTF. DNA of the CDR3: TGTGCCAGTAGTCGGGACAGTTTCTATGGCTACACCTTC.

A single count supports this clone. V gene TRBV29-1 combines with J gene TRBJ1-5, with 8 nucleotides matching TRBD1. Trimming cost V 8 bases and J 1 base; bases outside gene matches: 19. Germline loops: CDR1 SQVTM, CDR2 ANQGSEA. This CDR3 contains 18 residues. The CDR3 region has the DNA TGCAGCCCCCTCAGGGGGCATGTCTGGGCGATAAGCAATCAGCCCCAGCATTTT. Translated: CSPLRGHVWAISNQPQHF. The complete variable domain, with remaining parts taken from reference TRBV29-1 and TRBJ1-5, reads SAVISQKPSRDICQRGTSLTIQCQVDSQVTMMFWYRQQPGQSLTLIATANQGSEATYESGFVIDKFPISRPNLTFSTLTVSNMSPEDSSIYLCSPLRGHVWAISNQPQHFGDGTRLSIL.

This clone was recorded only once. The V call is TRBV4-2, the J call TRBJ2-1, with 9 bases aligning to TRBD1. The CDR3 loop spans 16 amino acids. The germline V gene encodes CDR1 LGHNA and CDR2 YNFKEQ. The ends lost 0 bases at V and 8 bases at J; junction bases unmatched: 8. The CDR3 reads CASSQDAGQGSDEQFF. The CDR3 bases are TGTGCCAGCAGCCAAGATGCGGGACAGGGATCTGATGAGCAGTTCTTC.

CDR3 amino acids: CASSVKQGVYNEQFF. The CDR3 region has the DNA TGTGCCAGCAGCGTAAAACAGGGGGTCTACAATGAGCAGTTCTTC. This chain uses TRBV9 with TRBJ2-1; 8 nucleotides line up with TRBD1. The CDR3 has 15 residues. The germline CDR1 and CDR2 sequences are SGDLS and YYNGEE. The J segment lost 3 bases and the V segment lost 1 base, leaving 3 bases of the junction unmatched.

The V call is TRBV7-3, the J call TRBJ2-5; tentative D call: TRBD2 (5 bases). The length of the CDR3 is 15 residues. Trimming took off 1 base at V and 4 bases at J, with 13 bases between the two ends. Looked up from germline, CDR1 is SGHTA and CDR2 is FQGTGA. CDR3 residues: CASSLRGLARETQYF. DNA of the CDR3: TGTGCCAGCAGCTTAAGAGGCCTAGCTAGAGAGACCCAGTACTTC. The full variable domain, with the rest looked up from reference TRBV7-3 and TRBJ2-5, is GAGVSQTPSNKVTEKGKYVELRCDPISGHTALYWYRQSLGQGPEFLIYFQGTGAADDSGLPNDRFFAVRPEGSVSTLKIQRTERGDSAVYLCASSLRGLARETQYFGPGTRLLVL.

The chain carries TRBV6-2 or TRBV6-3 and TRBJ1-1, with D possibly TRBD1 on 5 matching bases. This CDR3 has 13 amino acids. CDR1 is MNHEY, CDR2 SVGEGT, per germline. Trimming removed 5 bases from V and 6 bases from J, with 13 bases in between. The CDR3 DNA follows: TGTGCCAGCAGTCTCCGGGAGGGGCCTGAAGCTTTCTTT. Translated, it gives CASSLREGPEAFF.

V usage is TRBV7-9 and J usage is TRBJ1-5; the D gene is possibly TRBD1 (5 bases). Trimming stripped 1 base from V and 7 bases from J, with 11 bases between. This CDR3 contains 14 residues. Germline V gene data show CDR1 as SEHNR and CDR2 as FQNEAQ (reference sequence). The CDR3, as DNA: TGTGCCAGCAGCTTAGGGGGGGTAGACCAGCCCCAGCATTTT. This encodes CASSLGGVDQPQHF.